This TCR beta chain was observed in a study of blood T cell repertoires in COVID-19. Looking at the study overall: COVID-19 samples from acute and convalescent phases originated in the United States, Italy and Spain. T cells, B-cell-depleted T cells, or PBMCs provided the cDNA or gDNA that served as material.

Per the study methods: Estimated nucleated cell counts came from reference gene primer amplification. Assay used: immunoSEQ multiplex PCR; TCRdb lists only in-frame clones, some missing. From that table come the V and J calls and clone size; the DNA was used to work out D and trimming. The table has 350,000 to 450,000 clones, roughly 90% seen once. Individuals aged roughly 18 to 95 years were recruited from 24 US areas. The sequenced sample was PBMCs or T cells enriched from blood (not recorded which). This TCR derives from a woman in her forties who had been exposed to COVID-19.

DNA for the CDR3: TGTGCCAGCAGCGCAGCCTCACAGCACCAGGGTGAGCAGTTCTTC. It encodes CASSAASQHQGEQFF. The J gene is TRBJ2-1, the V gene TRBV7-2; a weak D match, TRBD1 (5 bases). The V and J ends lost 5 bases and 9 bases respectively, with 20 bases between them. The CDR3 sequence is 15 residues long. Looked up from germline, CDR1 is SGHTA and CDR2 is FQGNSA.